This passage covers 20 T cell receptor beta chains from one sample sequenced in a study of blood T cell repertoires in COVID-19. TCRdb's table, derived via immunoSEQ multiplex PCR, lists solely in-frame clones and lacks some. The sample holds hundreds of thousands of clones, about 92% seen once. The sequenced material came from PBMCs or T cells enriched from blood (not recorded which). These receptors came from a man in his sixties who had recovered from COVID-19.

This chain connects TRBV7-2 to TRBJ1-2, with D perhaps TRBD1 (6 bases). Trimming pared 1 base from V and 8 bases from J, leaving 8 bases between. This CDR3 has 12 amino acids. In germline, CDR1 is SGHTA, CDR2 FQGNSA. For the CDR3, the DNA is TGTGCCAGCAGCTTAGAGACAGGCGGCTACACCTTC. Amino acid sequence: CASSLETGGYTF. Variable domain in full (rest from reference TRBV7-2 and TRBJ1-2): GAGVSQSPSNKVTEKGKDVELRCDPISGHTALYWYRQSLGQGLEFLIYFQGNSAPDKSGLPSDRFSAERTGGSVSTLTIQRTQQEDSAVYLCASSLETGGYTFGSGTRLTVV.

The chain carries TRBV6-5 and TRBJ1-5; D is perhaps TRBD1 (6 bases). This CDR3 has 13 amino acids. Deletions cut 6 bases from V and 5 bases from J, with 11 bases between. Germline V gene data show CDR1 as MNHEY and CDR2 as SVGAGI. The CDR3 coding sequence is TGTGCCAGCAGCCACAGGGAAGATCAGCCCCAGCATTTT. This translates into CASSHREDQPQHF.

The rearrangement joins TRBV5-4 to TRBJ1-1; D unclear. Germline loops: CDR1 SGHNT, CDR2 YYREEE (reference sequence). Trimming removed 0 bases from V and 1 base from J, with 13 bases in between. This CDR3 region has 16 residues. The CDR3 sequence is CASSLVLATGNTEAFF. CDR3 DNA: TGTGCCAGCAGCTTGGTGCTTGCCACGGGGAACACTGAAGCTTTCTTT.

The chain recombines TRBV24-1 with TRBJ2-1; TRBD1 matches 9 bases. The CDR3 totals 15 residues. Trimming removed 4 bases from V and 8 bases from J; junction bases left unmatched: 8. Germline-derived CDR1 and CDR2 are KGHDR and SFDVKD. The CDR3 loop reads CATSDLPDRGHEQFF. The CDR3 DNA reads TGTGCCACCAGTGACCTCCCGGACAGGGGCCATGAGCAGTTCTTC.

The gene calls are TRBV3-1 (or the pseudogene TRBV3-2) and TRBJ1-6; a possible D gene is TRBD1 (5 bases). This CDR3 spans 14 amino acids. V was pared by 4 bases and J by 10 bases, with 14 bases between. Germline CDR1 reads LGHDT; CDR2 reads YNNKEL (reference sequence). CDR3 bases: TGTGCCAGCAGCCCCCAGAGGCAGGGATCACCCCTCCACTTT. It translates to CASSPQRQGSPLHF.

The chain uses TRBV10-3 and TRBJ1-1, with 7 bases lining up with TRBD1. The CDR3 runs 14 residues. J lost 5 bases, V lost 2 bases, and 5 bases had no gene match. In germline, CDR1 is ENHRY, CDR2 SYGVKD. The CDR3 loop is CAISEKGAHTEAFF. The CDR3 DNA reads as TGTGCCATCAGTGAGAAGGGGGCGCATACTGAAGCTTTCTTT.

For the CDR3, the DNA is TGTGCCACCAGTGACGGGGGGATCACAGATACGCAGTATTTT. The encoded protein is CATSDGGITDTQYF. V is TRBV24-1 and J is TRBJ2-3, with TRBD2 identical over 7 bases. The germline gives CDR1 KGHDR, CDR2 SFDVKD. After removal of 4 bases from V and 2 bases from J, the junction contained 2 bases not matched to a gene. The length of the CDR3 is 14 residues.

The V call is TRBV9, the J call TRBJ2-7; TRBD1 agrees at 7 bases. This CDR3 has 14 residues. Germline V gene data show CDR1 as SGDLS and CDR2 as YYNGEE. V shed 0 bases, J shed 4 bases, and the junction held 4 bases outside the gene matches. The CDR3 loop reads CASSVGVGQYEQYF. CDR3 nucleotides: TGTGCCAGCAGCGTAGGAGTGGGACAGTACGAGCAGTACTTC.

J is TRBJ1-2 and V is TRBV7-9; D perhaps matches TRBD1 (5 bases). V was cut by 1 base and J by 0 bases, with 15 bases left in between. The CDR3 has 17 amino acids. CDR1 and CDR2 (germline): SEHNR, FQNEAQ (reference sequence). The CDR3 protein is CASSLGGTLGTNYGYTF. Written as DNA, the CDR3 is TGTGCCAGCAGCTTAGGGGGCACTCTGGGGACTAACTATGGCTACACCTTC.

This chain links TRBV3-1 (or the pseudogene TRBV3-2) with TRBJ2-5; TRBD2 agrees at 8 bases. The CDR3 runs 15 residues. After removal of 11 bases from V and 4 bases from J, the junction contained 15 bases not matched to a gene. Germline CDR1 reads LGHDT; CDR2 reads YNNKEL (reference sequence). CDR3 nucleotide sequence: TGTGCCCTAGAGGGCCCCGGGACTAGGGTAGAGACCCAGTACTTC. It yields the protein CALEGPGTRVETQYF.

The V gene is TRBV18, the J gene TRBJ2-5, with 8 positions matching TRBD2. The CDR3 contains 16 residues. Trimming at V came to 2 bases and at J to 4 bases, leaving 9 bases not matched to a gene. Per germline, CDR1 KGHSH and CDR2 LQKENI. The CDR3 DNA follows: TGTGCCAGCTCACCATTTGGAACTAGCGGAAGAGAGACCCAGTACTTC. Amino acids: CASSPFGTSGRETQYF. Drawing the rest from reference TRBV18 and TRBJ2-5, the complete variable domain is NAGVMQNPRHLVRRRGQEARLRCSPMKGHSHVYWYRQLPEEGLKFMVYLQKENIIDESGMPKERFSAEFPKEGPSILRIQQVVRGDSAAYFCASSPFGTSGRETQYFGPGTRLLVL.

The gene calls are TRBV27 and TRBJ2-3; TRBD2 aligns across 9 bases. The junction had 7 bases not matched to a gene; V was cut back by 4 bases and J by 5 bases. The CDR3 is made up of 15 amino acids. Germline V gives CDR1 MNHEY, CDR2 SMNVEV (reference sequence). CDR3 residues: CASSSGLALVDTQYF. The DNA of the CDR3 is TGTGCCAGCAGTTCTGGACTAGCGTTGGTAGATACGCAGTATTTT.

The gene calls are TRBV5-1 and TRBJ2-3, with D possibly being TRBD2 (5 bases). The CDR3 extends over 16 amino acids. Germline V gene data show CDR1 as SGHRS and CDR2 as YFSETQ. The ends were cut back, 0 bases at V and 1 base at J, with 12 bases in the middle. Here the CDR3 reads CASSLELGRGTDTQYF. DNA of the CDR3: TGCGCCAGCAGCTTGGAACTAGGGCGTGGCACAGATACGCAGTATTTT.

This clone has a single count. The V and J genes are TRBV5-6 and TRBJ1-5; 9 nucleotides match TRBD1. Germline-derived CDR1 and CDR2 are SGHDT and YYEEEE. This CDR3 comprises 15 residues. The junction had 4 bases not matched to a gene; V was cut back by 0 bases and J by 6 bases. CDR3 nucleotides: TGTGCCAGCAGCTTGGCCGGACAGGGGAGTCAGCCCCAGCATTTT. It encodes CASSLAGQGSQPQHF.

The chain employs TRBV7-9 and TRBJ2-3, with D tentatively TRBD1 or TRBD2 (7 bases each). Trimming left V 7 bases short and J 3 bases short, with 20 bases between. Germline assignment: CDR1 SEHNR and CDR2 FQNEAQ (reference sequence). The CDR3 spans 16 residues. The CDR3 DNA sequence: TGTGCCAGCACGGGGGGCAGACAGGGTGGGACAGATACGCAGTATTTT. This codes for CASTGGRQGGTDTQYF.

The chain carries TRBV7-8 and TRBJ2-5; 11 nucleotides align to TRBD2. This CDR3 spans 17 amino acids. From germline, CDR1 is SGHVS and CDR2 FQNEAQ. Trimming took 4 bases from V and 0 from J; bases not matched to a gene: 7. CDR3 sequence: CASSSGTSGGYQETQYF. As DNA, the CDR3 is TGTGCCAGCAGCTCTGGGACTAGCGGAGGGTACCAAGAGACCCAGTACTTC.

The chain uses TRBV7-9 and TRBJ2-3; 9 nucleotides match TRBD2. Trimming took 6 bases from V and 1 from J; bases not matched to a gene: 2. The germline gives CDR1 SEHNR, CDR2 FQNEAQ (reference sequence). CDR3 length equals 14 residues. CDR3 nucleotides: TGTGCCAGCAGACGGACTAGCGGCACAGATACGCAGTATTTT. This encodes CASRRTSGTDTQYF.

The chain uses TRBV5-5 and TRBJ1-2, with TRBD1 matching 7 bases. Germline V gene sequence: CDR1 SGHKS, CDR2 YYEKEE (reference sequence). The trim removed 4 bases at V and 0 bases at J, leaving 6 bases unmatched. The length of the CDR3 is 15 residues. The CDR3 DNA reads TGTGCCAGCAGCCACGGGACAGCCACTAACTATGGCTACACCTTC. Translation gives CASSHGTATNYGYTF.

This clone showed up just once. This sequence joins TRBV3-1 (or the pseudogene TRBV3-2) and TRBJ2-1; 11 bases align to TRBD2. CDR3 length: 14 residues. CDR1 and CDR2 from the germline V gene are LGHDT and YNNKEL (reference sequence). V was clipped by 1 base and J by 10 bases; unmatched bases: 3. The CDR3 loop is CASSQGLAGTEQFF. In DNA form, the CDR3 reads TGTGCCAGCAGCCAAGGACTAGCGGGAACAGAGCAGTTCTTC.

This rearrangement joins TRBV11-2 to TRBJ2-7; D unresolved. CDR3 size: 15 residues. Germline CDR1 is SGHAT and CDR2 is FQNNGV. Trimming took 0 bases from V and 2 from J, leaving 11 bases between them. Here the CDR3 reads CASSLDWADTYEQYF. The CDR3 DNA reads as TGTGCCAGCAGCTTAGATTGGGCAGACACCTACGAGCAGTACTTC.